A single sample gave rise to the 3 T cell receptor beta chains below, sequenced in a study of CD8+ T cells in alopecia areata. Investigators isolated RNA and reverse transcribed it into cDNA to act as the sequencing template. Data came from immunoSEQ multiplex PCR; TCRdb stores just in-frame clones and leaves some out. The repertoire consists of around 300,000 clones, none detected only once. Sorting used CD4, CD8alpha, NKG2D, NKG2ACE and other markers on pooled cutaneous lymph node cells. Sequenced input: CD4+ T cells sorted from a lymph node. The receptor set was obtained from a C3H/HeJ mouse with alopecia areata. This strain's MHC haplotype is H2-k.

This clone was seen only a few times. The genes are named according to mouse. The read falls 4 residues short of the CDR3 end, and the missing part is taken from the germline J gene. The identical CDR3 is also encoded by other nucleotide sequences in the sample. The chain employs TRBV13-3 and TRBJ2-4; D is possibly TRBD1 (6 bases). Between the trimmed V and J ends, which lost 4 bases and 3 bases, there was a span of 6 bases. The CDR3 runs to 12 residues. The germline gives CDR1 NNHDY, CDR2 SYVADS. Incomplete CDR3 DNA: TGTGCCAGCAGTCAGGGGCAAAAC. Protein sequence: CASSQGQN. The CDR3, in full, reads CASSQGQNTLYF.

Notes on this clone: The gene symbols are mouse symbols. The CDR3 extends 4 residues past the end of the read, so its final part is completed from the germline J gene. The gene calls are TRBV5 and TRBJ2-5; D might be TRBD1 (5 bases). CDR1 and CDR2 from the germline V gene are LGHNA and YNLKQL (reference sequence). The CDR3 length is 15 residues. Trimming shortened V by 1 base and J by 1 base, and 9 bases separated the two germline ends. The CDR3 is CASSQVGEDQDTQYF. Partial CDR3 DNA: TGTGCCAGCAGCCAAGTAGGGGAAGACCAAGAC.

There are a few counts of this clone. Here the gene names and germline are mouse. The CDR3 end falls 4 residues outside the read, so it is completed with the germline J gene. The chain carries TRBV19 and TRBJ2-1; 9 nucleotides line up with TRBD2. V trimming: 7 bases; J trimming: 6 bases; junction bases outside the gene matches: 8. CDR1 FNHDT and CDR2 SITEND come from the germline V gene (reference sequence). The CDR3 has 14 amino acids. The CDR3 protein is CASSNWGVFAEQFF. The CDR3 bases that were read are TGTGCCAGCTCCAACTGGGGGGTTTTTGCT.